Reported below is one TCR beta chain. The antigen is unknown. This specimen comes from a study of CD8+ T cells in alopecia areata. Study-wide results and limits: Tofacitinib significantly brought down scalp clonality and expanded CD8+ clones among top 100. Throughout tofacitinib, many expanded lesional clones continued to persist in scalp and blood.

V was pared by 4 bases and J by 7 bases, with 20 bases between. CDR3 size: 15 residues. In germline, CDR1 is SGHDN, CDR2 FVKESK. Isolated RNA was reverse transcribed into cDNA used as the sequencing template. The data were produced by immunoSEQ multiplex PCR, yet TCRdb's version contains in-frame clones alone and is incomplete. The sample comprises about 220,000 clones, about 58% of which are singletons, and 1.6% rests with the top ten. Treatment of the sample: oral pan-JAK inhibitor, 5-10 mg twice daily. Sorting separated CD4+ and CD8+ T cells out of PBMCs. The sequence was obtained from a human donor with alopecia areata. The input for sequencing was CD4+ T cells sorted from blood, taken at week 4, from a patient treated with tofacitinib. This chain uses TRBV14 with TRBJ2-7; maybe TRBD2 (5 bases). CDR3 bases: TGTGCCAGCAGCCCTCCCGCCAGCCCACGAGGGGAGCAGTACTTC. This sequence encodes CASSPPASPRGEQYF.